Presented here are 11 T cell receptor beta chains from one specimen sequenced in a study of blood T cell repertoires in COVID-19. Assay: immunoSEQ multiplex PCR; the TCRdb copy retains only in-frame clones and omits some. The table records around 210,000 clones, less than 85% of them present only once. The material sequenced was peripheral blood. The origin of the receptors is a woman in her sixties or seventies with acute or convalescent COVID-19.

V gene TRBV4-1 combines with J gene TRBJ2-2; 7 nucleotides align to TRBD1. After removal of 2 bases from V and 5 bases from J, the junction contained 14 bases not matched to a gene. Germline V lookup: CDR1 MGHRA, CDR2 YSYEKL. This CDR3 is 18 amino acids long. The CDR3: CASSQTLLQGTGTGELFF. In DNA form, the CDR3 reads TGCGCCAGCAGCCAAACACTCCTACAGGGGACGGGAACCGGGGAGCTGTTTTTT.

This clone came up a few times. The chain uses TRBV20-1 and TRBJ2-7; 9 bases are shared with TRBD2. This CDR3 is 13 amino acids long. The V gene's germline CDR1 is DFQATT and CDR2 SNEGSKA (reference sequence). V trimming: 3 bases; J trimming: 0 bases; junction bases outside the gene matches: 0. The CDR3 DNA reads TGCAGTGCTAGTAGCGGGAGCTCCTACGAGCAGTACTTC. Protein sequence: CSASSGSSYEQYF.

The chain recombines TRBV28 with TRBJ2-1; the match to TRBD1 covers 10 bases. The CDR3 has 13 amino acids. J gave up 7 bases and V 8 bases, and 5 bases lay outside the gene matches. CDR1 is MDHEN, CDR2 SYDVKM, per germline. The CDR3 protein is CASRQGALNEQFF. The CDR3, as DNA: TGTGCCAGCCGACAGGGGGCTTTGAATGAGCAGTTCTTC.

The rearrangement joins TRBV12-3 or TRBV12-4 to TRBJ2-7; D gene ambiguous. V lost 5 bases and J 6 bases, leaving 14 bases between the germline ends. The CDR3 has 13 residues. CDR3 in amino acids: CASSGSRSREQYF. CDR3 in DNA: TGTGCCAGCAGTGGATCGAGGTCCCGCGAGCAGTACTTC.

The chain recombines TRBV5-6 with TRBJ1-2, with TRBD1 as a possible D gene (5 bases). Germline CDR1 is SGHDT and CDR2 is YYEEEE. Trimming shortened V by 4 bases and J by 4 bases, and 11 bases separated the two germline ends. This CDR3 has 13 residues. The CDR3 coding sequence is TGTGCCAGCAGCCCGGGGGAGTCCTATGGCTACACCTTC. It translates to CASSPGESYGYTF.

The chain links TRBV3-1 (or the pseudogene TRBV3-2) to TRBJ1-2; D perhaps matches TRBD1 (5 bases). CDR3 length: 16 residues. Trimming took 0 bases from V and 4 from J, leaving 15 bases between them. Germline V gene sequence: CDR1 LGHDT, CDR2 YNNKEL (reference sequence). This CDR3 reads CASSQEWQGATYGYTF. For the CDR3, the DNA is TGTGCCAGCAGCCAAGAATGGCAGGGTGCTACCTATGGCTACACCTTC.

This CDR3 reads CASSLDRNSPLHF. CDR3 DNA sequence: TGTGCCAGCAGCTTAGACAGAAATTCACCCCTCCACTTT. The gene calls are TRBV7-2 and TRBJ1-6; D gene unclear. The V and J ends lost 1 base and 7 bases respectively, with 5 bases between them. CDR3 length equals 13 residues. Germline V gives CDR1 SGHTA, CDR2 FQGNSA.

The CDR3 DNA reads TGTGCCAGCAGCGCCCTCTCTGGGGCCAACGTCCTGACTTTC. Translating gives CASSALSGANVLTF. The chain recombines TRBV9 with TRBJ2-6, with D unresolved. Germline CDR1 reads SGDLS; CDR2 reads YYNGEE. There are 14 residues in the CDR3. Between the trimmed V and J ends, which lost 3 bases and 0 bases, there was a span of 4 bases.

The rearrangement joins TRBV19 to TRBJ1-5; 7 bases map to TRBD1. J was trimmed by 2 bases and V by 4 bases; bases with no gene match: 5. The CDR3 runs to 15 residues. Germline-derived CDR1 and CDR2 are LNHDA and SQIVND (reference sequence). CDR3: CASSSDRERNQPQHF. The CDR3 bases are TGTGCCAGTAGTAGTGACAGGGAACGCAATCAGCCCCAGCATTTT.

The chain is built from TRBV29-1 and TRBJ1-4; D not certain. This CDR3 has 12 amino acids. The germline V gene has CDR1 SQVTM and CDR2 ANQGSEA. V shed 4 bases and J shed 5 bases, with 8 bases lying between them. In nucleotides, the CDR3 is TGCAGCGTTGCGACTGGGAATGAAAAACTGTTTTTT. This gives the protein CSVATGNEKLFF.

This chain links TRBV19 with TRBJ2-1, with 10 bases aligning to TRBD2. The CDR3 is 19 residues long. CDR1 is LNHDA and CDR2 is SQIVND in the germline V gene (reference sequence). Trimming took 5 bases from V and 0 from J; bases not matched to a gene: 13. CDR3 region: CASSSPSGRALRSYNEQFF. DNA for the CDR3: TGTGCCAGTAGTTCCCCTAGCGGGAGAGCCTTACGCTCCTACAATGAGCAGTTCTTC.